This is a list of T cell receptor beta chains from one sample in a study of blood T cell repertoires in COVID-19. Only in-frame clones appear in the TCRdb table, and some are missing; sequencing was by immunoSEQ multiplex PCR. The sample includes 200,000 to 300,000 clones, about 87% of them seen just once. Material for sequencing was peripheral blood. These receptor sequences come from a woman aged 40-49 years who had recovered from COVID-19. Both conserved end residues are part of each CDR3. D genes are given only for firm matches. A row's size may be missing; if present it is once, few, many or a size class.

v_call	d_call	j_call	clone_size	cdr3_nt	cdr3_aa
TRBV5-1	NA	TRBJ1-1	once	TGCGCCAGCAGCGCGACAGGCAACACTGAAGCTTTCTTT	CASSATGNTEAFF
TRBV7-9	TRBD1	TRBJ1-3	few	TGTGCCAGCAGGCCCACAGGGGGCTCTGGAAACACCATATATTTT	CASRPTGGSGNTIYF
TRBV5-4	NA	TRBJ1-3	once	TGTGCCAGCAGCGCACGACAGCACTCTGGAAACACCATATATTTT	CASSARQHSGNTIYF
TRBV5-8	TRBD1	TRBJ2-2	NA	TGTGCCAGCAGCTTAAGAGGGGGCAACACCGGGGAGCTGTTTTTT	CASSLRGGNTGELFF
TRBV29-1	TRBD1	TRBJ2-7	NA	TGCAGCGTTGTTGGGACAGGGGTTTACGAGCAGTACTTC	CSVVGTGVYEQYF
TRBV2	TRBD1	TRBJ1-5	once	TGTGCCAACCCGGGACAGGCACCATCCGGCCATCAGCCCCAGCATTTT	CANPGQAPSGHQPQHF
TRBV7-9	NA	TRBJ2-5	NA	TGTGCCAGCAGCTTAGGAATTAGACATTCCGGTGGAGAGACCCAGTACTTC	CASSLGIRHSGGETQYF
TRBV4-3	NA	TRBJ1-5	NA	TGCGCCAGCAGCCAAGAGGCCGGGTATAGCAATCAGCCCCAGCATTTT	CASSQEAGYSNQPQHF
TRBV3-1/TRBV3-2	TRBD2	TRBJ2-1	NA	TGTGCCAGCAGCCTCCGCGGGGGTACCAATGAGCAGTTCTTC	CASSLRGGTNEQFF
TRBV15	TRBD1	TRBJ2-1	NA	TGTGCCACCAGCAGGGGGACAGGGGGCTACAATGAGCAGTTCTTC	CATSRGTGGYNEQFF
TRBV15	TRBD1	TRBJ1-4	few	TGTGCCACCAGCAGAGCGGACAGGTCGAATGAAAAACTGTTTTTT	CATSRADRSNEKLFF
TRBV7-2	TRBD1	TRBJ2-4	NA	TGTGCCAGCAGCTTAGTAAGGACAGGGAAAAACATTCAGTACTTC	CASSLVRTGKNIQYF
TRBV11-2	NA	TRBJ1-3	NA	TGTGCCAGCAGCTCACCAGGGTTCCTGGTAAACACCATATATTTT	CASSSPGFLVNTIYF
TRBV9	NA	TRBJ1-5	once	TGTGCCAGCAGCGGGGGGGGAAGCAATCAGCCCCAGCATTTT	CASSGGGSNQPQHF
TRBV9	NA	TRBJ2-3	many	TGTGCCAGCTCCTCGGGAGACACAGATACGCAGTATTTT	CASSSGDTDTQYF
TRBV4-3	TRBD2	TRBJ2-7	NA	TGCGCCAGCAGCCGAGGACTAGCGGGGGACGCCTACGAGCAGTACTTC	CASSRGLAGDAYEQYF
TRBV2	NA	TRBJ1-5	NA	TGTGCCAGCAGTGAACAGGGCCAAGGCAATCAGCCCCAGCATTTT	CASSEQGQGNQPQHF
TRBV19	NA	TRBJ2-1	NA	TGTGCCAGTAGTGCACAGACCTACAATGAGCAGTTCTTC	CASSAQTYNEQFF
TRBV4-3	NA	TRBJ1-3	NA	TGCGCCAGCAGCCAACTCCAGGGCACTGGAAACACCATATATTTT	CASSQLQGTGNTIYF
TRBV7-7	NA	TRBJ2-1	many	TGTGCCAGCAGCTTAGGGCGGGCCGGATTAAATGAGCAGTTCTTC	CASSLGRAGLNEQFF
TRBV5-4	TRBD1	TRBJ1-6	NA	TGTGCCAGCAGCTTGGTACAGGGGGCGCGTAATTCACCCCTCCACTTT	CASSLVQGARNSPLHF
TRBV5-6	NA	TRBJ1-4	NA	TGTGCCAGCAGCTTTGTCTGGGGACAAAATGAAAAACTGTTTTTT	CASSFVWGQNEKLFF